What follows are 17 T cell receptor beta chains derived from one specimen sequenced in a study of CD8+CD57+ T cells in acquired aplastic anemia. Genomic DNA was employed as the template in profiling TCR beta VDJ and CDR3. TCRdb independently ran MiXCR on the reads; one entry per CDR3 protein. The table records some 98,000 distinct CDR3 sequences, around 70% of them present only once. Selection for sequencing was limited to patients who had shown CD8+CD57+ cell expansion by flow cytometry. The sample consisted of sorted CD4+, CD8+, or CD8+CD57+ T cells (not recorded which) from PBMCs. The receptors come from a human donor with aplastic anemia.

V is TRBV10-3 and J is TRBJ2-3; TRBD1 is a possible D gene (6 bases). The CDR3 loop spans 14 amino acids. Trimming left V 4 bases short and J 1 base short, with 9 bases between. The germline V gene encodes CDR1 ENHRY and CDR2 SYGVKD. CDR3 in amino acids: CAISAKGGTDTQYF. Written as DNA, the CDR3 is TGTGCCATCAGTGCTAAGGGGGGCACAGATACGCAGTATTTT.

This clonotype was detected once. The V gene is TRBV28, the J gene TRBJ2-5; a possible D gene is TRBD1 (6 bases). Germline CDR1 and CDR2: MDHEN and SYDVKM. Trimming cost V 6 bases and J 5 bases, with 19 bases left between them. This CDR3 is built from 15 residues. The CDR3 here is CASSLGGQRRETQYF. CDR3 nucleotide sequence: TGTGCCAGCAGCTTAGGAGGACAGAGGAGGGAGACCCAGTACTTC.

This clonotype came up once. The rearrangement uses TRBV4-2 and TRBJ1-2, with 8 positions matching TRBD1. Trimming at V came to 4 bases and at J to 3 bases, leaving 13 bases not matched to a gene. This CDR3 spans 17 amino acids. In germline, CDR1 is LGHNA, CDR2 YNFKEQ. The CDR3 spells CASSPLPGQGGDYGYTF. DNA of the CDR3: TGTGCCAGCAGCCCACTACCCGGACAGGGTGGTGACTATGGCTACACCTTC.

Details on this clonotype: This may be a read error: a much more frequent sequence differs by one nucleotide. This chain connects TRBV7-9 to TRBJ2-7; either TRBD1 or TRBD2 may fit D (5 bases each). Germline CDR1 and CDR2: SEHNR and FQNEAQ (reference sequence). Trimming shortened V by 5 bases and J by 5 bases, and 13 bases separated the two germline ends. CDR3 length equals 13 residues. The CDR3 loop reads CASSTPGADEQYF. In nucleotides, the CDR3 is TGTGCCAGCAGCACCCCCGGGGCAGACGAGCAGTACTTC.

The DNA for the CDR3 is TGTGCCACCAGTGGGGGGACTAGCGGGAACACCGGGGAGCTGTTTTTT. It yields the protein CATSGGTSGNTGELFF. The chain combines TRBV24-1 with TRBJ2-2, with 11 bases fitting TRBD2. This CDR3 comprises 16 residues. Losses at the gene ends were 5 bases for V and 1 base for J; bases not matched to a gene: 2. Per germline, CDR1 KGHDR and CDR2 SFDVKD.

This clonotype was detected only a few times. The rearrangement uses TRBV19 and TRBJ2-7; tentatively, D is TRBD1 or TRBD2 (5 bases each). V was cut by 5 bases and J by 2 bases, with 7 bases left in between. Germline lookup yields CDR1 LNHDA and CDR2 SQIVND (reference sequence). CDR3 length: 12 amino acids. This CDR3 is CASSQGPYEQYF. In DNA form, the CDR3 reads TGTGCCAGTAGTCAGGGACCCTACGAGCAGTACTTC.

This clonotype has a count of ten or more. This rearrangement joins TRBV20-1 to TRBJ2-7; no definite D call. The length of the CDR3 is 13 residues. V lost 1 base and J lost 6, with 13 bases in between. CDR1 and CDR2 from the germline V gene are DFQATT and SNEGSKA (reference sequence). This chain's CDR3 is CSARVSVAGEQYF. Here the CDR3 DNA reads TGCAGTGCTAGAGTCTCCGTGGCCGGCGAGCAGTACTTC.

The chain carries TRBV19 and TRBJ2-7; D might be TRBD1 (6 bases). Deletions cut 5 bases from V and 3 bases from J, with 11 bases between. The CDR3 runs to 13 residues. CDR1 and CDR2 from the germline V gene are LNHDA and SQIVND (reference sequence). CDR3 region: CASSVTGNYEQYF. The CDR3 nucleotides read TGTGCCAGTAGTGTAACAGGGAACTACGAGCAGTACTTC.

This clonotype was recorded many times. The chain combines TRBV7-9 with TRBJ2-7, with 7 bases fitting TRBD1. Germline-derived CDR1 and CDR2 are SEHNR and FQNEAQ (reference sequence). With V trimmed by 3 bases and J by 0 bases, 8 bases remained unmatched. The CDR3 sequence is 16 residues long. This chain's CDR3 is CASSFPDRASSYEQYF. Here the CDR3 DNA reads TGTGCCAGCAGCTTCCCCGACAGGGCGAGCTCCTACGAGCAGTACTTC.

The chain combines TRBV11-2 with TRBJ1-2; 7 bases line up with TRBD1. V shed 4 bases, J shed 4 bases, and the junction held 9 bases outside the gene matches. This CDR3 contains 15 residues. Germline CDR1 and CDR2: SGHAT and FQNNGV. CDR3 DNA sequence: TGTGCCAGCAGCTCCCGTCCGGGACAGAGCTATGGCTACACCTTC. Amino acids: CASSSRPGQSYGYTF.

This clonotype was seen repeatedly, ten times or more. A much bigger clone sits one base away, suggesting this may be a read error. The CDR3 DNA reads TGTGCCAGCAGTGAATTTAGTATACAGGGTCAGCCCCAGCATTTT. Amino acid sequence: CASSEFSIQGQPQHF. The chain combines TRBV2 with TRBJ1-5, with D maybe TRBD1 (6 bases). The CDR3 sequence is 15 residues long. V lost 2 bases and J 6 bases, leaving 14 bases between the germline ends. In germline, CDR1 is SNHLY, CDR2 FYNNEI.

The rearrangement uses TRBV24-1 and TRBJ1-1, with 9 bases that match TRBD1. The CDR3 runs 15 residues. Germline V gene lookup returns CDR1 KGHDR and CDR2 SFDVKD. Trimming at V came to 9 bases and at J to 0 bases, leaving 7 bases not matched to a gene. The CDR3 nucleotides are TGTGCCACCGCGGCGGGACAGGGCCTGAACACTGAAGCTTTCTTT. Encoded protein: CATAAGQGLNTEAFF.

The J gene is TRBJ2-3, the V gene TRBV20-1; D possibly uses TRBD1 or TRBD2 (5 bases each). V was trimmed by 5 bases and J by 1 base, leaving 16 bases between them. The CDR3 spans 15 residues. In germline, CDR1 is DFQATT, CDR2 SNEGSKA (reference sequence). The CDR3 protein is CSAVPGTSRTDTQYF. CDR3 nucleotide sequence: TGCAGTGCTGTCCCCGGGACCTCACGCACAGATACGCAGTATTTT.

V usage is TRBV7-8 and J usage is TRBJ1-5; D is unclear. Germline V gene lookup returns CDR1 SGHVS and CDR2 FQNEAQ. Trimming removed 5 bases from V and 0 bases from J, with 14 bases in between. The length of the CDR3 is 16 residues. CDR3 loop: CASSAEGRCSNQPQHF. For the CDR3, the DNA is TGTGCCAGCAGCGCTGAAGGGAGGTGTAGCAATCAGCCCCAGCATTTT.

J is TRBJ2-3 and V is TRBV7-8; D ambiguous. CDR3 length equals 13 residues. In germline, CDR1 is SGHVS, CDR2 FQNEAQ. V lost 6 bases, J lost 1 base, and 8 bases lay in between. The CDR3 reads CASSFFGTDTQYF. The CDR3 region has the DNA TGTGCCAGCAGTTTCTTTGGCACAGATACGCAGTATTTT. Looking up the rest from reference TRBV7-8 and TRBJ2-3 gives the full variable domain: GAGVSQSPRYKVAKRGQDVALRCDPISGHVSLFWYQQALGQGPEFLTYFQNEAQLDKSGLPSDRFFAERPEGSVSTLKIQRTQQEDSAVYLCASSFFGTDTQYFGPGTRLTVL.

This chain links TRBV20-1 with TRBJ2-5; maybe TRBD1 (5 bases). The V gene's germline CDR1 is DFQATT and CDR2 SNEGSKA (reference sequence). The CDR3 consists of 13 residues. Trimming took off 0 bases at V and 9 bases at J, with 14 bases between the two ends. The CDR3 coding sequence is TGCAGTGCTAGAGATCAGACAGTATCGGCCCAGTACTTC. It yields the protein CSARDQTVSAQYF.

This rearrangement joins TRBV7-8 to TRBJ2-7; possibly TRBD1 for D (5 bases). Trimming pared 5 bases from V and 4 bases from J, leaving 15 bases between. In germline, CDR1 is SGHVS, CDR2 FQNEAQ. The CDR3 loop spans 14 amino acids. The CDR3 nucleotides read TGTGCCAGCAGCGCCAGGGTCGGCGTATACGAGCAGTACTTC. It yields the protein CASSARVGVYEQYF.